This T cell receptor beta chain was recorded in a study of OX40 agonist ivuxolimab in advanced cancers. Study in general: A partial response was reached by three patients: one with hepatocellular carcinoma and two with cutaneous melanoma.

This clone occurred a few times. Assay: immunoSEQ multiplex PCR; the TCRdb copy retains only in-frame clones and omits some. The data contain some 70,000 clones, around 80% of them singletons. Patients were excluded for autoimmune disease history or systemic immunosuppression. The CDR3 length is 13 residues. V shed 0 bases and J 8 bases; nucleotides not matched to a gene: 2. Per germline, CDR1 SGHRS and CDR2 YFSETQ. This clonotype was obtained from an adult with an advanced solid tumor such as melanoma, head and neck, liver or kidney cancer. V and J are TRBV5-1 and TRBJ1-2, with 9 bases identical to TRBD1. The sequencing used CD4+ or CD8+ T cells sorted from blood, collected in a trial of the OX40 agonist ivuxolimab. In DNA, the CDR3 is TGCGCCAGCAGCTTGGGGACAGGGGAGGGCTACACCTTC. Translating it yields CASSLGTGEGYTF.